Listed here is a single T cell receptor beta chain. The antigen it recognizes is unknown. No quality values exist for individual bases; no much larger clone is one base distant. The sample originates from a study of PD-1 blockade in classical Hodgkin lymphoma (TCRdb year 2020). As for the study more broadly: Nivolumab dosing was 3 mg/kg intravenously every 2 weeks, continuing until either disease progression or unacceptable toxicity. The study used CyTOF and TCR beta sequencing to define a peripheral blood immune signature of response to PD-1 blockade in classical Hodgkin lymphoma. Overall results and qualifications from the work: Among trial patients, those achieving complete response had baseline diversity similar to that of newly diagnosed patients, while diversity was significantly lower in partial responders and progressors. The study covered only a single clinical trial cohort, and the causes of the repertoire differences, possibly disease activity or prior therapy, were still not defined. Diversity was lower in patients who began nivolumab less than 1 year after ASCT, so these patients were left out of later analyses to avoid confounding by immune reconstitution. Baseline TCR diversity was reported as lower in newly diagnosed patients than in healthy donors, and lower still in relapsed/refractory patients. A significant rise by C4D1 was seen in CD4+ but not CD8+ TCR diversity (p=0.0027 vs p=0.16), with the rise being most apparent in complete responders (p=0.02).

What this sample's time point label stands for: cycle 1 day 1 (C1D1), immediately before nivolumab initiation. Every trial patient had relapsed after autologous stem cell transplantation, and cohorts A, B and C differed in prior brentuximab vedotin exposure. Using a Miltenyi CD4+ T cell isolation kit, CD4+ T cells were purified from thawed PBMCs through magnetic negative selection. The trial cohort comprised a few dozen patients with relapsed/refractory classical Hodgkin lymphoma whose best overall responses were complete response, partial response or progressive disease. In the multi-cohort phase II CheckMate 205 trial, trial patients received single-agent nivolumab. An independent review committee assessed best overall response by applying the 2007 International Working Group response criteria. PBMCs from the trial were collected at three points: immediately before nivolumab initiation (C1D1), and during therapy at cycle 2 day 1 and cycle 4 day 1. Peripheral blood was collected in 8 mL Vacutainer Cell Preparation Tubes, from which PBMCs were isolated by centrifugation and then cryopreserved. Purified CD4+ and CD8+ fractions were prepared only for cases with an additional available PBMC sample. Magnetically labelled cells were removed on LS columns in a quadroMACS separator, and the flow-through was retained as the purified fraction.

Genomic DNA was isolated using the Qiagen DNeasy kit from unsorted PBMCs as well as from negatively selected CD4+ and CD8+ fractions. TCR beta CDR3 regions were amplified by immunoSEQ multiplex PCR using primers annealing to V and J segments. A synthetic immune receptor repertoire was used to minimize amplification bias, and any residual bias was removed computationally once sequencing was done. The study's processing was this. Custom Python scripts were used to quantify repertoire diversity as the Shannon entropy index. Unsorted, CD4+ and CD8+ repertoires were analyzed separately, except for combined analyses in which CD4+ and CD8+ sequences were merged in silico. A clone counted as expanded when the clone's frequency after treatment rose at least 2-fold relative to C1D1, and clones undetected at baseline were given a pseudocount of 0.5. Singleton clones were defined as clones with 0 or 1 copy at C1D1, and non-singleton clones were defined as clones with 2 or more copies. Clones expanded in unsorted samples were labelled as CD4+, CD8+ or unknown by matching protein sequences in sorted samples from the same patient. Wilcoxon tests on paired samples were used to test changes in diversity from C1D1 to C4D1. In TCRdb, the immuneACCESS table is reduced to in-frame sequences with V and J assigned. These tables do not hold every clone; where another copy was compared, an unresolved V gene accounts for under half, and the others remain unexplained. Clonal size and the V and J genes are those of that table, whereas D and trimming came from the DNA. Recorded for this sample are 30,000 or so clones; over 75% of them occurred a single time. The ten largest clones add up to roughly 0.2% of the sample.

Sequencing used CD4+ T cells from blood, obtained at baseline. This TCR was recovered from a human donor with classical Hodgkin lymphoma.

DNA sequence: TGTGCCAGCAGCCCCCTCGGGGGCAATCAGCCCCAGCATTTT. It is translated as CASSPLGGNQPQHF. The chain is assembled from TRBV9 and TRBJ1-5; the D gene lacks a confident call. CDR1 SGDLS and CDR2 YYNGEE were looked up in the germline V gene. V sheds 4 bases and J sheds 2 bases, leaving 10 bases between their ends. CDR3 length: 14 amino acids, cysteine to phenylalanine. Just CDR3 DNA is preserved here, 42 bases in frame from base 1.